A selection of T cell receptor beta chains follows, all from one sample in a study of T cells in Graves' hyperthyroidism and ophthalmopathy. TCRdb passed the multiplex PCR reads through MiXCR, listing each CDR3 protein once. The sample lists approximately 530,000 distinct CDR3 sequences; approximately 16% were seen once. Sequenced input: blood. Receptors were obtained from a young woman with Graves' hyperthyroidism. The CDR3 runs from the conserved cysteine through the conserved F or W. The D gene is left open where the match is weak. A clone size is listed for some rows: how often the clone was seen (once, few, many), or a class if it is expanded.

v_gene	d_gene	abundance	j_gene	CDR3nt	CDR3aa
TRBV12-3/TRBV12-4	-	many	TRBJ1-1	TGTGCCAGCAGTCTGACAGATGAAGCTTTCTTT	CASSLTDEAFF
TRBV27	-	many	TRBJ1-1	TGTGCCAGCAGTTTATCGGCCGGCTTGAACACTGAAGCTTTCTTT	CASSLSAGLNTEAFF
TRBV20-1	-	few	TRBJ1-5	TGCAGTGCTAGTACCTTAAGGAGTAACCAGCCCCAGCATTTT	CSASTLRSNQPQHF
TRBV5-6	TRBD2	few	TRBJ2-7	TGTGCCAGCAGTACCGGGACTAGCGTCGCCTACGAGCAGTACTTC	CASSTGTSVAYEQYF
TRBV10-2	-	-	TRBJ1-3	TGCGCCAGCAGGGGAAACACCATATATTTT	CASRGNTIYF
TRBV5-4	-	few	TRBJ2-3	TGTGCCAGCAGCCCGGACCGGGAGGATACGCAGTATTTT	CASSPDREDTQYF
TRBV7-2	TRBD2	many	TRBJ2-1	TGTGCCAGCAGCTTGGCTAGCGGGGGGGTCGCTAATGAGCAGTTCTTC	CASSLASGGVANEQFF
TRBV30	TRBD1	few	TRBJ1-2	TGTGCCTGGAGCCCGGGACAGGGATACTATGGCTACACCTTC	CAWSPGQGYYGYTF
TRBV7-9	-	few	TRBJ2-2	TGTGCCAGCAGCCGAACTTTCCAGACAGACTCGAACACCGGGGAGCTGTTTTTT	CASSRTFQTDSNTGELFF
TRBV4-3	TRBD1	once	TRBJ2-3	TGCGCCAGCAGCCAAGGAGGGGGCTATAGCACAGATACGCAGTATTTT	CASSQGGGYSTDTQYF
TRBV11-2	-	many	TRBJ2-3	TGTGCCAGCAGCACCTCTCTCGATACGCAGTATTTT	CASSTSLDTQYF
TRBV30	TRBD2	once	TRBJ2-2	TGTGCCTGGACCCTAGCGGGGAACACCGGGGAGCTGTTTTTT	CAWTLAGNTGELFF
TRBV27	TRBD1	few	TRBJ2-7	TGTGCCAGCACCCCGGGAGGACAGGGGATCCACGAGCAGTACTTC	CASTPGGQGIHEQYF
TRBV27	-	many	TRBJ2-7	TGTGCCAGCAGTTTAACCGGTGGGGCCTACGAGCAGTACTTC	CASSLTGGAYEQYF
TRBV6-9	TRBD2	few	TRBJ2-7	TGTGCCAGCAGTTACGGAGCGGGAGAACGGGAGCAGTACTTC	CASSYGAGEREQYF
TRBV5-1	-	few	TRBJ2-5	TGCGCCAGCAGCTTGAGGGCTAGCGCTCAAGAGACCCAGTACTTC	CASSLRASAQETQYF
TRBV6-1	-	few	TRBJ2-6	TGTGCCACCAGGGTCGAGGAAAACAGGGTAGCTGGGGCCAACGTCCTGACTTTC	CATRVEENRVAGANVLTF
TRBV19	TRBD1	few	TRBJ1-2	TGTGCCAGTACACAGGGGGCCGATAACTATGGCTACACCTTC	CASTQGADNYGYTF
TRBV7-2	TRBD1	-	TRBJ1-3	TGTGCCAGCAGCTTCGCGACAGGGACTCTTGGTTATCCCATATATTTT	CASSFATGTLGYPIYF
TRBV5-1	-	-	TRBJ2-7	TGCGCCAGCAGCTTGGCTCCAGGGCCCTCCTACGAGCAGTACTTC	CASSLAPGPSYEQYF
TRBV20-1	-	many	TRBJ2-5	TGCAGTGCTAGAGATGGGCACCGGGGGACGGGAGAGACCCAGTACTTC	CSARDGHRGTGETQYF
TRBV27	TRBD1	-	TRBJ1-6	TGTGCCAGCAGGACAGGGACAGGAGGGAATTCACCCCTCCACTTT	CASRTGTGGNSPLHF
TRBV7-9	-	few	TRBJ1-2	TGTGCCAGCAGCTATACGGCCGGCTACACCTTC	CASSYTAGYTF
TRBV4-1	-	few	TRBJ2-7	TGCGCCAGCAGCCAACCAACGGACCTTCATACCTACGAGCAGTACTTC	CASSQPTDLHTYEQYF
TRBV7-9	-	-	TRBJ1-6	TGTGCCAGCCTTAGGGGCCCGAGCTCCTATAATTCACCCCTCCACTTT	CASLRGPSSYNSPLHF
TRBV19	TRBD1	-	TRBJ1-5	TGTGCCAGTGGGAAGTCCTCGGACAGGGCACAGCATTTT	CASGKSSDRAQHF
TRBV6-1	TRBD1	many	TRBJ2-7	TGTGCCAGCGGAACCGGGACAGGGTCCCACGAGCAGTACTTC	CASGTGTGSHEQYF
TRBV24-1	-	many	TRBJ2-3	TGTGCCACCGGAAACCAGGGTCTAGATACGCAGTATTTT	CATGNQGLDTQYF
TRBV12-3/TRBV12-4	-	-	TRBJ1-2	TGTGCCAGCAGTTCCGGGGGAGGCTACACCTTC	CASSSGGGYTF
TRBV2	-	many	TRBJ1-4	TGTGCCAGCAGCTACGGGGTCGGTGAAAAACTGTTTTTT	CASSYGVGEKLFF
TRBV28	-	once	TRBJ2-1	TGTGCCAGCAGTTACAGGCAGGCTTCCTACAATGAGCAGTTCTTC	CASSYRQASYNEQFF
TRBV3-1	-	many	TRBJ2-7	TGTGCCAGCAGCCCCCCGGGGACTTCGTCGCAGTACTTC	CASSPPGTSSQYF
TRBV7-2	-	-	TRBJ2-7	TGTGCCAGCAGCTTAAGTCCGTACTCCTACGAGCAGTACTTC	CASSLSPYSYEQYF
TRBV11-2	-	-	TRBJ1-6	TGTGCCAGCAGCTTAGGGCCCTGGTGGGCCTCCGGCTCCTATAATTCACCCCTCCACTTT	CASSLGPWWASGSYNSPLHF
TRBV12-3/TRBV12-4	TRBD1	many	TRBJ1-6	TGTGCCAGCAGGATCCGGGACAGGGATCGGAATAATTCACCCCTCCACTTT	CASRIRDRDRNNSPLHF
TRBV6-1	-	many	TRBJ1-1	TGTGCCAGCTCTAGGGGCAGTCGAGCTTTCTTT	CASSRGSRAFF
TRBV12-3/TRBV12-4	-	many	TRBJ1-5	TGTGCCAGCAGTTTCGACGGAGGGAATCAGCCCCAGCATTTT	CASSFDGGNQPQHF
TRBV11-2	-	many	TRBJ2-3	TGTGCCAGCAGCCGTAGACGCACAGATACGCAGTATTTT	CASSRRRTDTQYF
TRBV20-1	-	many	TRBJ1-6	TGCAGTGCTAAACCCGACGGAGCCATAATCAGCTCCTATAATTCACCCCTCCACTTT	CSAKPDGAIISSYNSPLHF
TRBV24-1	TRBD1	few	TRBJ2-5	TGTGCCACCAGTGACGGGACAGGGGTGTACCAAGAGACCCAGTACTTC	CATSDGTGVYQETQYF
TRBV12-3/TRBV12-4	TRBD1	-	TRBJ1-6	TGTGCCAGCAGTGGGACAGGGGGCGTACGGTCACCCCTCCACTTT	CASSGTGGVRSPLHF
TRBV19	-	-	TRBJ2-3	TGTGCCAGTAGTATAGTTAATAGCGGACCCACAGATACGCAGTATTTT	CASSIVNSGPTDTQYF
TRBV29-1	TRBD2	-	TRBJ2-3	TGCAGCGGACGACTAGCGGGGATCACAGATACGCAGTATTTT	CSGRLAGITDTQYF
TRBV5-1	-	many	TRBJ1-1	TGCGCCAGCAGCTTGGCTGGCCCGGACACTGAAGCTTTCTTT	CASSLAGPDTEAFF
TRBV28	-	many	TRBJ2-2	TGTGCCAGCAGCCTACCCCGACAGCGGATCAGGATCGGGGAGCTGTTTTTT	CASSLPRQRIRIGELFF
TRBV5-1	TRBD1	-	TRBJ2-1	TGCGCCACCAAACCGGGACAGGGTTTGGTTGAGCAGTTCTTC	CATKPGQGLVEQFF
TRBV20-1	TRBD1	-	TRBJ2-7	TGCAGTGCCCGGGACAGGGGGTATCCCGAGCAGTACTTC	CSARDRGYPEQYF
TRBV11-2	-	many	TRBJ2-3	TGTGCCAGCAGCGAGGACCATCACACAGATACGCAGTATTTT	CASSEDHHTDTQYF
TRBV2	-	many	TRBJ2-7	TGTGCCAGCAGTGGAGGGGGGCTGAGCTCCTACGAGCAGTACTTC	CASSGGGLSSYEQYF
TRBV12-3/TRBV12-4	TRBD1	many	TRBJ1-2	TGTGCCAGCAGTTTACCGGACAGGGGGAATGGCTACACCTTC	CASSLPDRGNGYTF
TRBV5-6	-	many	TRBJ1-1	TGTGCCAGCAGAGAGCAGGGGAACACTGAAGCTTTCTTT	CASREQGNTEAFF
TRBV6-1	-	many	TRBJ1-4	TGTGCCAGCAGTCCCCGGACCGTTGAAAAACTGTTTTTT	CASSPRTVEKLFF
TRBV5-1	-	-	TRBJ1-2	TGCGCCAGCAGCGATACAGTGTTCGGTGGCTACACCTTC	CASSDTVFGGYTF
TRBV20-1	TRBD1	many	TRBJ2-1	TGCAGTGCTAGAGGGACAGGTCAATCCTACAATGAGCAGTTCTTC	CSARGTGQSYNEQFF
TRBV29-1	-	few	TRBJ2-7	TGCAGCGTCGATTATAACGGAGTGCTAGGCGAGCAGTACTTC	CSVDYNGVLGEQYF